The next 21 T cell receptor beta chains were all read from a single sample in a study of human T cells and chemical hapten exposure. Via MiXCR, TCRdb re-called the RACE reads, giving one row per CDR3 protein. This sample has roughly 180,000 distinct CDR3 sequences, with roughly 15% found just once. Sample time point: patch test 1, 2 weeks after DPC sensitization. Treatment: therapeutic diphenylcyclopropenone sensitization with weekly scalp DPC. The sequences come from whole blood, collected in connection with sensitization to the hapten diphenylcyclopropenone (DPC). These receptors were obtained from a woman aged 25 to 39 with alopecia areata. Some clones in this sample may be carry-over from other donors' samples.

This rearrangement joins TRBV15 to TRBJ2-3, with D possibly TRBD2 on 6 matching bases. Between the trimmed V and J ends, which lost 3 bases and 3 bases, there was a span of 13 bases. The CDR3 sequence is 15 residues long. CDR1 is LNHNV, CDR2 YYDKDF, per germline (reference sequence). The CDR3 is CATSRRDPVTDTQYF. For the CDR3, the DNA is TGTGCCACCAGCAGGCGGGATCCAGTGACAGATACGCAGTATTTT.

This clonotype was found many times. This sequence joins TRBV12-3 or TRBV12-4 and TRBJ2-7; D unclear. V was pared by 3 bases and J by 6 bases, with 12 bases between. The CDR3 spans 13 residues. The CDR3 reads CASSFQSRGEQYF. CDR3 nucleotide sequence: TGTGCCAGCAGTTTTCAGTCCCGCGGCGAGCAGTACTTC.

This chain links TRBV2 with TRBJ1-5; weak D call: TRBD1 (5 bases). Germline CDR1 SNHLY, CDR2 FYNNEI. The CDR3 runs to 12 residues. The V and J ends lost 7 bases and 6 bases respectively, with 10 bases between them. Written as DNA, the CDR3 is TGTGCCAGCACCGGGGGGAGTCAGCCCCAGCATTTT. Encoded protein: CASTGGSQPQHF.

The V call is TRBV12-3 or TRBV12-4, the J call TRBJ1-1; possibly TRBD1 for D (6 bases). Trimming shortened V by 6 bases and J by 4 bases, and 12 bases separated the two germline ends. There are 13 residues in the CDR3. CDR3 region: CASRQGRSTEAFF. In DNA, the CDR3 is TGTGCCAGCAGACAGGGAAGAAGCACTGAAGCTTTCTTT.

The J gene is TRBJ1-1, the V gene TRBV7-2, with unresolved D. CDR1 and CDR2 from the germline V gene are SGHTA and FQGNSA. This CDR3 region has 14 residues. V gave up 2 bases and J gave up 3 bases, with 10 bases separating them. This CDR3 is CASSLWDFDTEAFF. In DNA form, the CDR3 reads TGTGCCAGCAGCTTATGGGATTTTGACACTGAAGCTTTCTTT.

This chain uses TRBV6-1 with TRBJ1-4; D is unresolved. CDR1 MNHNS and CDR2 SASEGT come from the germline V gene. The V end was cut by 4 bases, the J end by 4 bases, with 10 bases between. CDR3 size: 14 residues. CDR3 in amino acids: CASSVGSLNEKLFF. As DNA, the CDR3 is TGTGCCAGCAGTGTCGGCAGTCTTAATGAAAAACTGTTTTTT.

There are many counts of this clonotype. The V gene is TRBV7-3, the J gene TRBJ1-6; weak D call: TRBD1 (5 bases). Per germline, CDR1 SGHTA and CDR2 FQGTGA. There are 15 residues in the CDR3. Trimming took off 0 bases at V and 8 bases at J, with 11 bases between the two ends. The CDR3 DNA sequence: TGTGCCAGCAGCTTAACCAGGGATTTAGATTCACCCCTCCACTTT. Amino acids: CASSLTRDLDSPLHF.

This chain uses TRBV4-1 with TRBJ1-2; D may be TRBD1 (6 bases). The ends were cut back, 0 bases at V and 3 bases at J, with 11 bases in the middle. CDR3 length: 15 residues. CDR1 is MGHRA and CDR2 is YSYEKL in the germline V gene. CDR3 region: CASSQETGMDYGYTF. The CDR3 nucleotides are TGCGCCAGCAGCCAAGAGACAGGAATGGACTATGGCTACACCTTC.

This clonotype showed up many times. The V and J genes are TRBV6-5 and TRBJ1-6; D unresolved. This CDR3 is 14 amino acids long. Deletions cut 4 bases from V and 10 bases from J, with 14 bases between. CDR1 is MNHEY and CDR2 is SVGAGI in the germline V gene. The CDR3 loop is CASSFESEGSPLHF. CDR3 nucleotide sequence: TGTGCCAGCAGTTTCGAGAGCGAGGGATCACCCCTCCACTTT.

This clonotype appeared a few times. The genes are TRBV7-8 and TRBJ2-7; no clear D. Trimming cost V 2 bases and J 2 bases, with 10 bases left between them. CDR1 and CDR2 (germline): SGHVS, FQNEAQ. This CDR3 contains 14 residues. This chain's CDR3 is CASSLWADAYEQYF. The CDR3 region has the DNA TGTGCCAGCAGCTTATGGGCAGACGCCTACGAGCAGTACTTC.

This clonotype has only a few counts. The rearrangement uses TRBV9 and TRBJ1-2; 7 nucleotides agree with TRBD1. This CDR3 is built from 14 residues. CDR1 is SGDLS and CDR2 is YYNGEE in the germline V gene. Trimming cost V 1 base and J 7 bases; bases outside gene matches: 7. CDR3 in amino acids: CASSVTQGGSGYTF. CDR3 sequence (DNA): TGTGCCAGCAGCGTAACCCAGGGGGGCTCTGGCTACACCTTC. Based on the CDR3 plus reference TRBV9 and TRBJ1-2, the full variable domain is DSGVTQTPKHLITATGQRVTLRCSPRSGDLSVYWYQQSLDQGLQFLIQYYNGEERAKGNILERFSAQQFPDLHSELNLSSLELGDSALYFCASSVTQGGSGYTFGSGTRLTVV.

This clonotype was detected only a few times. The gene calls are TRBV4-3 and TRBJ2-1; 10 bases match TRBD2. CDR1 LGHNA and CDR2 YSLEER come from the germline V gene. V shed 4 bases and J 12 bases; nucleotides not matched to a gene: 24. This CDR3 region has 19 residues. In nucleotides, the CDR3 is TGCGCCAGCAGCCCCTGGCCCCCGTCTAGCGGGGGTTACAGGGAGAGGCAGTTCTTC. It codes for CASSPWPPSSGGYRERQFF.

The chain joins TRBV20-1 to TRBJ2-1, with 9 positions matching TRBD2. Germline V gene lookup returns CDR1 DFQATT and CDR2 SNEGSKA (reference sequence). Trimming took 1 base from V and 4 from J; bases not matched to a gene: 2. The CDR3 length is 14 residues. DNA for the CDR3: TGCAGTGCTAGAGGGCTAGCGGGATACAATGAGCAGTTCTTC. This gives the protein CSARGLAGYNEQFF.

In this sample, this clonotype turned up many times. The V and J genes are TRBV10-3 and TRBJ1-5; D is possibly TRBD1 (6 bases). Trimming pared 6 bases from V and 6 bases from J, leaving 12 bases between. Germline-derived CDR1 and CDR2 are ENHRY and SYGVKD. CDR3 length equals 13 residues. The CDR3 DNA sequence: TGTGCCATCAGCCAGGGGCCCGGTCAGCCCCAGCATTTT. The encoded protein is CAISQGPGQPQHF.

This clonotype was detected only a few times. The gene calls are TRBV12-3 or TRBV12-4 and TRBJ2-1; perhaps TRBD2 as D (5 bases). The length of the CDR3 is 13 residues. The V gene lost 2 bases and the J gene lost 14 bases, with 16 bases spanning the gap. CDR3 nucleotide sequence: TGTGCCAGCAGTTTAACTAGTGGGAGAGGGAAGTTCTTC. It is translated as CASSLTSGRGKFF.

V gene TRBV29-1 combines with J gene TRBJ2-1; D unclear. Germline V gene data show CDR1 as SQVTM and CDR2 as ANQGSEA. Trimming removed 3 bases at V and 3 bases at J, with 12 bases between. The CDR3 is 14 residues long. The CDR3 loop reads CSVDRRPVYNEQFF. Written as DNA, the CDR3 is TGCAGCGTTGATAGAAGGCCAGTCTACAATGAGCAGTTCTTC.

The chain links TRBV28 to TRBJ2-7, with D maybe TRBD1 (6 bases). Per germline, CDR1 MDHEN and CDR2 SYDVKM. The CDR3 contains 11 residues. The CDR3 sequence: CGTRGNGEQYF. DNA of the CDR3: TGTGGTACGAGGGGGAACGGCGAGCAGTACTTC. Drawing the rest from reference TRBV28 and TRBJ2-7, the complete variable domain is DVKVTQSSRYLVKRTGEKVFLECVQDMDHENMFWYRQDPGLGLRLIYFSYDVKMKEKGDIPEGYSVSREKKERFSLILESASTNQTSMYLCGTRGNGEQYFGPGTRLTVT.

CDR3 nucleotides: TGTGCCAGCACCAGGACAGGGAACTCCGTCCTGACTTTC. Protein sequence: CASTRTGNSVLTF. This chain links TRBV6-4 with TRBJ2-6; 8 bases agree with TRBD1. Per germline, CDR1 MRHNA and CDR2 SNTAGT. Trimming cost V 7 bases and J 12 bases; bases outside gene matches: 8. This CDR3 contains 13 residues.

This sequence joins TRBV9 and TRBJ1-5, with 7 bases lining up with TRBD1. Trimming at V came to 3 bases and at J to 3 bases, leaving 6 bases not matched to a gene. CDR3 length: 15 residues. Germline CDR1 and CDR2: SGDLS and YYNGEE. The CDR3 here is CASSARGQSNQPQHF. In DNA form, the CDR3 reads TGTGCCAGCAGCGCAAGGGGACAGTCCAATCAGCCCCAGCATTTT.

This clonotype was found a few times. J is TRBJ1-2 and V is TRBV7-2; D unresolved. V shed 3 bases and J shed 6 bases, with 14 bases lying between them. The V gene's germline CDR1 is SGHTA and CDR2 FQGNSA. The CDR3 spans 14 residues. CDR3 bases: TGTGCCAGCAGCTTGATCCCCAGGAGGGATGGCTACACCTTC. This sequence encodes CASSLIPRRDGYTF. Complete variable domain (other parts from reference TRBV7-2 and TRBJ1-2): GAGVSQSPSNKVTEKGKDVELRCDPISGHTALYWYRQSLGQGLEFLIYFQGNSAPDKSGLPSDRFSAERTGGSVSTLTIQRTQQEDSAVYLCASSLIPRRDGYTFGSGTRLTVV.

V usage is TRBV12-3 or TRBV12-4 and J usage is TRBJ2-5; D is tentatively TRBD1 or TRBD2 (5 bases each). The CDR3 contains 14 residues. V was trimmed by 1 base and J by 4 bases, leaving 10 bases between them. The chain's CDR3 is CASSLDLGRETQYF. CDR3 bases: TGTGCCAGCAGTTTAGATCTGGGACGAGAGACCCAGTACTTC.